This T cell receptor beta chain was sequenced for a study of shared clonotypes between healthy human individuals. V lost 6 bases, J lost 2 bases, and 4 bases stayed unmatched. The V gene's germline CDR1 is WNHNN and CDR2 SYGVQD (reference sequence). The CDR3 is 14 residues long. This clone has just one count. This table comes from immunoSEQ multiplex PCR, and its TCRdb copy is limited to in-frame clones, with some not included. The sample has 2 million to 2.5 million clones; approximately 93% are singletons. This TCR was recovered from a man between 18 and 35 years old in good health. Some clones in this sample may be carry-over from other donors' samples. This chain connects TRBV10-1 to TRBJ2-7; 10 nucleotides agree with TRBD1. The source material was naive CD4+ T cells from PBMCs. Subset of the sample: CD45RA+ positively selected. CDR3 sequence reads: CASSEGTGAYEQYF. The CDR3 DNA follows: TGCGCCAGCAGCGAGGGGACAGGGGCCTACGAGCAGTACTTC.